Listed here are 30 T cell receptor beta chains from one sample, sequenced in a study of regulatory T cells in long-lasting Graves disease. As for time point: newly diagnosed GD, antithyroid drugs for less than 3 months. Making the TCR library involved RNA that had been extracted from PBMCs. CDR3-region Arm-PCR and iRepertoire HTBI primers produced the TCR beta libraries. TCRdb fed the multiplex PCR reads into MiXCR, producing one record per CDR3 protein. Of under 250,000 distinct CDR3 sequences listed, roughly a fifth are singletons. This sample also appeared in a second study, on T cells in Graves' hyperthyroidism and ophthalmopathy.

The source material was peripheral blood mononuclear cells (PBMCs), sampled at new diagnosis, from a patient treated with antithyroid drugs. Receptor source: a woman in her 30s with Graves disease.

A note on this clonotype: A far bigger clonotype differs at one base, so this is likely a read error. The chain combines TRBV27 with TRBJ2-3; D is unresolved. V lost 2 bases and J lost 6, with 12 bases in between. The CDR3 has 14 amino acids. Per the germline V gene, CDR1 is MNHEY and CDR2 is SMNVEV (reference sequence). The CDR3 sequence: CASSLGQLGDTQYF. Here the CDR3 DNA reads TGTGCCAGCAGTTTAGGGCAGCTAGGGGATACGCAGTATTTT.

In this sample, this clonotype turned up many times. One end of the junction varies from germline; a read error may be responsible. The rearrangement joins TRBV20-1 to TRBJ1-1; D may be TRBD1 (5 bases). The CDR3 runs to 10 residues. The germline gives CDR1 DFQATT, CDR2 SNEGSKA (reference sequence). This CDR3 reads CSARGGEGPF. CDR3 nucleotides: TGCAGTGCTAGAGGGGGGGAGGGACCCTTT.

This clonotype was counted at least ten times. The rearrangement uses TRBV13 and TRBJ1-1, with 12 positions matching TRBD1. J lost 4 bases, V lost 11 bases, and 11 bases had no gene match. Germline V gene sequence: CDR1 PRHDT, CDR2 FYEKMQ (reference sequence). The CDR3 loop spans 15 amino acids. Here the CDR3 reads CAGRDRGRETTEAFF. The CDR3 nucleotides read TGTGCCGGCCGGGACAGGGGGCGCGAGACCACTGAAGCTTTCTTT.

This clonotype was observed a handful of times. The rearrangement uses TRBV7-9 and TRBJ1-3; the D gene is possibly TRBD1 (5 bases). The V gene's germline CDR1 is SEHNR and CDR2 FQNEAQ (reference sequence). There are 19 residues in the CDR3. Trimming shortened V by 2 bases and J by 2 bases, and 22 bases separated the two germline ends. The CDR3 DNA follows: TGTGCCAGCAGCTTACCTTCTAACCCCCGGACACCGCCTGGAAACACCATATATTTT. Encoded protein: CASSLPSNPRTPPGNTIYF. Full variable domain (rest looked up from reference TRBV7-9 and TRBJ1-3): DTGVSQNPRHKITKRGQNVTFRCDPISEHNRLYWYRQTLGQGPEFLTYFQNEAQLEKSRLLSDRFSAERPKGSFSTLEIQRTEQGDSAMYLCASSLPSNPRTPPGNTIYFGEGSWLTVV.

This chain connects TRBV2 to TRBJ2-6; D remains ambiguous. Germline values: CDR1 SNHLY, CDR2 FYNNEI. The V end was cut by 8 bases, the J end by 0 bases, with 11 bases between. This CDR3 region has 15 residues. The CDR3 spells CASSPPNSGANVLTF. The CDR3 bases are TGTGCCAGCTCCCCTCCAAACTCTGGGGCCAACGTCCTGACTTTC.

This clonotype came up a few times. A much larger clone differs from this one at a single base, so this may be a read error. The rearrangement uses TRBV6-1 and TRBJ2-5, with TRBD2 identical over 7 bases. Germline assignment: CDR1 MNHNS and CDR2 SASEGT. V shed 1 base, J shed 9 bases, and the junction held 11 bases outside the gene matches. This CDR3 spans 15 amino acids. The CDR3 here is CASSEGPSSREAQYF. Written as DNA, the CDR3 is TGTGCCAGCAGTGAAGGACCCTCGAGCCGGGAGGCCCAGTACTTC.

This clonotype was counted ten times or more. The rearrangement uses TRBV27 and TRBJ1-1; the D gene is possibly TRBD1 (5 bases). Trimming shortened V by 10 bases and J by 1 base, and 19 bases separated the two germline ends. Germline V gene data show CDR1 as MNHEY and CDR2 as SMNVEV (reference sequence). The CDR3 extends over 15 amino acids. CDR3 nucleotide sequence: TGTGCCACCCAGACGCTGGTAAGGGGGAACACTGAAGCTTTCTTT. Residues: CATQTLVRGNTEAFF.

This clonotype was seen a few times. The V gene is TRBV19, the J gene TRBJ2-3, with 9 bases identical to TRBD2. In germline, CDR1 is LNHDA, CDR2 SQIVND (reference sequence). The CDR3 contains 14 residues. The junction had 2 bases not matched to a gene; V was cut back by 6 bases and J by 1 base. The CDR3 loop reads CASRRTSGTDTQYF. DNA of the CDR3: TGTGCCAGTAGACGGACTAGCGGCACAGATACGCAGTATTTT.

This clonotype was seen at least ten times. This sequence joins TRBV6-5 and TRBJ1-3, with a possible D match to TRBD1 (6 bases). The germline gives CDR1 MNHEY, CDR2 SVGAGI. The CDR3 is 13 amino acids. With 4 bases removed from V and 3 bases from J, the gap between germline ends came to 7 bases. In nucleotides, the CDR3 is TGTGCCAGCAGTTGGGGGCTTGGAAACACCATATATTTT. Translated: CASSWGLGNTIYF.

This clonotype was counted ten times or more. The chain uses TRBV7-6 and TRBJ1-3, with TRBD1 matching 8 bases. This CDR3 comprises 20 residues. Trimming took 1 base from V and 3 from J; bases not matched to a gene: 17. The germline V gene encodes CDR1 SGHVS and CDR2 FNYEAQ. Here the CDR3 DNA reads TGTGCCAGCAGCTTAGTCTCCCTAACAAGACAGGGGACCCTTGGAAACACCATATATTTT. Amino acid sequence: CASSLVSLTRQGTLGNTIYF.

The chain employs TRBV13 and TRBJ2-3; TRBD2 matches 10 bases. The CDR3 spans 19 residues. Trimming cost V 2 bases and J 2 bases; bases outside gene matches: 13. Germline lookup yields CDR1 PRHDT and CDR2 FYEKMQ (reference sequence). In nucleotides, the CDR3 is TGTGCCAGCAGCTTATGGGCTAGCGGGAGTTGGTTGGACACAGATACGCAGTATTTT. Residues: CASSLWASGSWLDTDTQYF.

This clonotype was seen many times. V and J are TRBV6-1 and TRBJ2-2; a weak D match, TRBD2 (7 bases). Trimming removed 7 bases from V and 4 bases from J, with 19 bases in between. From germline, CDR1 is MNHNS and CDR2 SASEGT. This CDR3 region has 16 residues. This CDR3 reads CASIPMGGLGTGELFF. The CDR3 DNA reads TGTGCCAGCATCCCTATGGGGGGGCTAGGCACCGGGGAGCTGTTTTTT.

This clonotype was counted ten times or more. The V call is TRBV20-1, the J call TRBJ1-1; 8 bases agree with TRBD1. Germline trimming cut 3 bases from V and 9 bases from J; bases unmatched to any gene: 9. Germline lookup yields CDR1 DFQATT and CDR2 SNEGSKA (reference sequence). The CDR3 consists of 13 residues. The CDR3 here is CSASFPGQGQAFF. The CDR3 nucleotides are TGCAGTGCTAGTTTTCCCGGACAGGGTCAAGCTTTCTTT.

This clonotype was seen repeatedly, ten times or more. The chain combines TRBV28 with TRBJ2-7; TRBD1 or TRBD2 may be the D gene (6 bases each). The germline V gene has CDR1 MDHEN and CDR2 SYDVKM. Trimming pared 6 bases from V and 2 bases from J, leaving 14 bases between. The CDR3 consists of 14 residues. CDR3 amino acids: CASRPTGGPYEQYF. CDR3 nucleotide sequence: TGTGCCAGCAGACCCACTGGGGGGCCCTACGAGCAGTACTTC. Combining the CDR3 with reference TRBV28 and TRBJ2-7 gives the whole variable domain DVKVTQSSRYLVKRTGEKVFLECVQDMDHENMFWYRQDPGLGLRLIYFSYDVKMKEKGDIPEGYSVSREKKERFSLILESASTNQTSMYLCASRPTGGPYEQYFGPGTRLTVT.

The table lists this clonotype with a few counts. This chain uses TRBV20-1 with TRBJ1-1; 7 bases are a match to TRBD1. With V trimmed by 1 base and J by 5 bases, 10 bases remained unmatched. This CDR3 is 15 amino acids long. Germline V lookup: CDR1 DFQATT, CDR2 SNEGSKA (reference sequence). The CDR3, as DNA: TGCAGTGCTAGAGCCCCCACAGGGGCCGGAACTGAAGCTTTCTTT. It is translated as CSARAPTGAGTEAFF.

In its sample, this clonotype was seen many times. The J gene is TRBJ2-3, the V gene TRBV6-5; possible D gene TRBD1, 5 bases. Germline V lookup: CDR1 MNHEY, CDR2 SVGAGI. The V gene lost 0 bases and the J gene lost 10 bases, with 11 bases spanning the gap. This CDR3 contains 13 residues. The CDR3 sequence: CASSYSETQAQYF. In nucleotides, the CDR3 is TGTGCCAGCAGTTACTCCGAGACACAGGCGCAGTATTTT.

This clonotype showed up many times. This rearrangement joins TRBV5-6 to TRBJ1-2; TRBD1 might be the D (6 bases). The length of the CDR3 is 14 residues. In germline, CDR1 is SGHDT, CDR2 YYEEEE. With 0 bases removed from V and 8 bases from J, the gap between germline ends came to 14 bases. The CDR3 bases are TGTGCCAGCAGCTTGGCCGGACAGTCAGGCGGCTACACCTTC. This translates into CASSLAGQSGGYTF.

This clonotype was seen only a few times. The chain links TRBV5-1 to TRBJ2-2; TRBD2 matches 10 bases. The CDR3 totals 17 residues. The V segment lost 1 base and the J segment 3 bases; nucleotides outside the gene matches: 6. Germline V gene lookup returns CDR1 SGHRS and CDR2 YFSETQ. The CDR3: CASSLWGLAGDTGELFF. In nucleotides, the CDR3 is TGCGCCAGCAGCTTGTGGGGCCTAGCGGGAGACACCGGGGAGCTGTTTTTT.

This clonotype was found many times. The V and J genes are TRBV20-1 and TRBJ2-3, with a possible D match to TRBD1 (6 bases). V was pared by 6 bases and J by 0 bases, with 13 bases between. Germline CDR1 is DFQATT and CDR2 is SNEGSKA (reference sequence). This CDR3 has 14 amino acids. In DNA form, the CDR3 reads TGCAGTGCCGTGAGGGGGATTAGCACAGATACGCAGTATTTT. Encoded protein: CSAVRGISTDTQYF.

The V and J genes are TRBV28 and TRBJ1-2, with D uncertain. V lost 3 bases, J lost 4 bases, and 12 bases lay in between. Germline V gives CDR1 MDHEN, CDR2 SYDVKM. This CDR3 is 14 amino acids long. CDR3 protein: CASSFHGRGYGYTF. For the CDR3, the DNA is TGTGCCAGCAGTTTTCATGGACGCGGCTATGGCTACACCTTC.

This clonotype was observed a few times. The CDR3 does not end in the conserved phenylalanine or tryptophan, so this is likely a read error. V usage is TRBV5-6 and J usage is TRBJ1-3; D may be TRBD1 (5 bases). Trimming pared 4 bases from V and 0 bases from J, leaving 20 bases between. CDR1 and CDR2 (germline): SGHDT, YYEEEE. The CDR3 has 18 amino acids. The CDR3 coding sequence is TGTGCCAGCAGCCGTCCCGGATCCTTGGGGGACTCTGGAAACACCATATATTCT. It encodes CASSRPGSLGDSGNTIYS.

This clonotype was seen repeatedly, ten times or more. CDR3 nucleotide sequence: TGTGCCAGCAGCGTAGTCCCAGGGGGGAGCGGGGGGGTTTACAATGAGCAGTTCTTC. Amino acids: CASSVVPGGSGGVYNEQFF. The gene calls are TRBV9 and TRBJ2-1; 10 nucleotides align to TRBD2. Germline lookup yields CDR1 SGDLS and CDR2 YYNGEE. The CDR3 runs to 19 residues. V lost 0 bases to trimming and J lost 4 bases; unmatched junction nucleotides: 13.

This chain uses TRBV7-2 with TRBJ2-3; no reliable D call. The CDR3 spans 14 residues. Germline CDR1 is SGHTA and CDR2 is FQGNSA. Trimming took off 10 bases at V and 1 base at J, with 15 bases between the two ends. The CDR3 DNA reads as TGTGCCACTACGCCTAGTGGGGGCACAGATACGCAGTATTTT. This encodes CATTPSGGTDTQYF.

Many counts were recorded for this clonotype. The V call is TRBV27, the J call TRBJ2-3; 11 bases map to TRBD2. The J segment lost 6 bases and the V segment lost 0 bases, leaving 8 bases of the junction unmatched. This CDR3 comprises 17 residues. Germline-derived CDR1 and CDR2 are MNHEY and SMNVEV (reference sequence). CDR3 protein: CASSLSTRLAGRDTQYF. The CDR3 nucleotides are TGTGCCAGCAGTTTATCAACTCGACTAGCGGGGCGGGATACGCAGTATTTT.

This clonotype was picked up many times. The rearrangement uses TRBV15 and TRBJ1-2; D not certain. V was trimmed by 0 bases and J by 5 bases, leaving 16 bases between them. This CDR3 has 16 residues. Germline V CDR1 and CDR2: LNHNV, YYDKDF (reference sequence). CDR3 sequence: CATSREMGTYLYGYTF. The CDR3 DNA reads as TGTGCCACCAGCAGAGAGATGGGCACTTATCTATATGGCTACACCTTC.

This clonotype was observed a handful of times. The chain uses TRBV6-1 and TRBJ2-2; D not certain. Germline assignment: CDR1 MNHNS and CDR2 SASEGT. This CDR3 is 13 amino acids long. V lost 6 bases to trimming and J lost 4 bases, with 9 bases between them. CDR3 sequence reads: CASRGVGTGELFF. CDR3 in DNA: TGTGCCAGCAGGGGTGTAGGCACCGGGGAGCTGTTTTTT.

The rearrangement joins TRBV5-1 to TRBJ2-7, with D tentatively TRBD1 (5 bases). This CDR3 comprises 15 residues. Trimming took 4 bases from V and 3 from J, leaving 17 bases between them. The germline V gene has CDR1 SGHRS and CDR2 YFSETQ. CDR3 bases: TGCGCCAGCAGCGGTTCCACGACAGCAAACTACGAGCAGTACTTC. Translated, it gives CASSGSTTANYEQYF.

As to this clonotype: With only one base between it and a far larger clone, this is likely a read error. The chain is built from TRBV3-1 and TRBJ2-4; D is undetermined. The J call is in doubt because the DNA end fits TRBJ2-5 better. In germline, CDR1 is LGHDT, CDR2 YNNKEL (reference sequence). The length of the CDR3 is 16 residues. This CDR3 reads CASGQDAPVGRETQYF. CDR3 nucleotide sequence: TGTGCCAGCGGCCAAGATGCCCCGGTCGGCCGAGAGACCCAGTACTTC.

This clonotype was counted ten times or more. The chain uses TRBV28 and TRBJ2-7; weak D call: TRBD1 (5 bases). From germline, CDR1 is MDHEN and CDR2 SYDVKM. The CDR3 is 16 amino acids. V was shortened by 1 base and J by 0 bases, with 13 bases between the two germline ends. The CDR3 protein is CASSLLRGYSSYEQYF. Written as DNA, the CDR3 is TGTGCCAGCAGTTTATTAAGGGGTTATAGCTCCTACGAGCAGTACTTC. Combining the CDR3 with reference TRBV28 and TRBJ2-7 gives the whole variable domain DVKVTQSSRYLVKRTGEKVFLECVQDMDHENMFWYRQDPGLGLRLIYFSYDVKMKEKGDIPEGYSVSREKKERFSLILESASTNQTSMYLCASSLLRGYSSYEQYFGPGTRLTVT.

This clonotype has a count of ten or more. CDR3 bases: TGTGCCAGCAGTCCCGCTGGGGGACTAGCGGGAGGAGAGACCCAGTACTTC. Residues: CASSPAGGLAGGETQYF. The chain recombines TRBV25-1 with TRBJ2-5, with TRBD2 identical over 15 bases. The V gene end was trimmed by 5 bases and the J gene end by 4 bases; junction bases not matched to a gene: 8. This CDR3 spans 17 amino acids. The germline V gene has CDR1 MGHDK and CDR2 SYGVNS.